These 25 T cell receptor beta chains came from one sample sequenced in a study of blood T cell repertoires in COVID-19. Method: immunoSEQ multiplex PCR; TCRdb's copy keeps in-frame clones and lacks some. There are 200,000 to 300,000 clones in the sample; around nine tenths occur only once, and around 7.3% lies in the top ten. The sequenced material came from peripheral blood. The receptor set was obtained from a woman in her sixties or seventies with active or convalescent COVID-19.

V gene TRBV4-3 combines with J gene TRBJ1-1; unclear D gene. Trimming stripped 0 bases from V and 8 bases from J, with 10 bases between. From germline, CDR1 is LGHNA and CDR2 YSLEER. This CDR3 spans 13 amino acids. In nucleotides, the CDR3 is TGCGCCAGCAGCCAAGATCGGAGGCGGGAAGCTTTCTTT. Residues: CASSQDRRREAFF.

This clone has just a few counts. This rearrangement joins TRBV5-1 to TRBJ1-6; D not certain. The CDR3 length is 16 residues. CDR1 is SGHRS, CDR2 YFSETQ, per germline. Trimming shortened V by 0 bases and J by 0 bases, and 7 bases separated the two germline ends. Here the CDR3 DNA reads TGCGCCAGCAGCTTGGTTGCGAGCTCCTATAATTCACCCCTCCACTTT. This encodes CASSLVASSYNSPLHF. The variable domain in full, with the rest retrieved from reference TRBV5-1 and TRBJ1-6, is KAGVTQTPRYLIKTRGQQVTLSCSPISGHRSVSWYQQTPGQGLQFLFEYFSETQRNKGNFPGRFSGRQFSNSRSEMNVSTLELGDSALYLCASSLVASSYNSPLHFGNGTRLTVT.

The chain joins TRBV9 to TRBJ2-1; D is perhaps TRBD2 (6 bases). There are 14 residues in the CDR3. Germline CDR1 SGDLS, CDR2 YYNGEE. V dropped 0 bases and J dropped 8 bases, with 12 bases sitting between them. In nucleotides, the CDR3 is TGTGCCAGCAGCGTAGTGGGGGGACGAGATGAGCAGTTCTTC. It is translated as CASSVVGGRDEQFF.

The chain employs TRBV5-1 and TRBJ2-1, with 12 bases identical to TRBD1. V lost 3 bases, J lost 8 bases, and 6 bases stayed unmatched. The CDR3 consists of 15 residues. Germline lookup yields CDR1 SGHRS and CDR2 YFSETQ. CDR3 DNA: TGCGCCAGCAGCTCCGGGGACAGGGGGCGCGATGAGCAGTTCTTC. This gives the protein CASSSGDRGRDEQFF.

This sequence joins TRBV9 and TRBJ2-1; TRBD1 matches 8 bases. V dropped 0 bases and J dropped 8; count of bases not matched to a gene: 10. Germline V gene lookup returns CDR1 SGDLS and CDR2 YYNGEE. This CDR3 is built from 16 residues. This chain's CDR3 is CASSVGGQVKAYEQFF. DNA for the CDR3: TGTGCCAGCAGCGTAGGGGGACAGGTTAAGGCCTATGAGCAGTTCTTC.

The rearrangement joins TRBV5-1 to TRBJ1-2; 11 bases match TRBD1. This CDR3 has 17 residues. Unmatched junction bases numbered 8, after V lost 4 bases and J lost 0 bases. CDR1 and CDR2 from the germline V gene are SGHRS and YFSETQ. CDR3: CASSAGTGGRSNYGYTF. CDR3 nucleotides: TGCGCCAGCAGCGCCGGGACAGGGGGAAGATCTAACTATGGCTACACCTTC.

This rearrangement joins TRBV5-4 to TRBJ2-2; 8 bases agree with TRBD2. CDR1 is SGHNT and CDR2 is YYREEE in the germline V gene (reference sequence). Losses at the gene ends were 0 bases for V and 5 bases for J; bases not matched to a gene: 6. CDR3 length equals 16 residues. CDR3 region: CASSLVASGGTGELFF. DNA of the CDR3: TGTGCCAGCAGCTTGGTGGCCTCGGGGGGGACCGGGGAGCTGTTTTTT.

This chain uses TRBV19 with TRBJ2-7; D is undetermined. Trimming cost V 5 bases and J 0 bases, with 11 bases left between them. Per germline, CDR1 LNHDA and CDR2 SQIVND (reference sequence). The CDR3 is made up of 14 amino acids. The CDR3 loop reads CASSLNTVSYEQYF. DNA for the CDR3: TGTGCCAGTAGTTTAAACACAGTCTCCTACGAGCAGTACTTC.

This clone appeared once. V is TRBV5-1 and J is TRBJ1-3; D gene ambiguous. The CDR3 length is 15 residues. Germline lookup yields CDR1 SGHRS and CDR2 YFSETQ. Trimming took 3 bases from V and 0 from J, leaving 10 bases between them. The CDR3 loop is CASSSLPSSGNTIYF. CDR3 nucleotide sequence: TGCGCCAGCAGCTCGCTACCAAGCTCTGGAAACACCATATATTTT. Full variable domain (missing parts from reference TRBV5-1 and TRBJ1-3): KAGVTQTPRYLIKTRGQQVTLSCSPISGHRSVSWYQQTPGQGLQFLFEYFSETQRNKGNFPGRFSGRQFSNSRSEMNVSTLELGDSALYLCASSSLPSSGNTIYFGEGSWLTVV.

V is TRBV6-5 and J is TRBJ2-3; 8 nucleotides align to TRBD2. The CDR3 extends over 14 amino acids. With V trimmed by 10 bases and J by 2 bases, 8 bases remained unmatched. CDR1 and CDR2 from the germline V gene are MNHEY and SVGAGI. The chain's CDR3 is CATRVAGNTDTQYF. CDR3 in DNA: TGTGCCACCCGGGTAGCGGGGAACACAGATACGCAGTATTTT.

The chain is built from TRBV3-1 (or the pseudogene TRBV3-2) and TRBJ2-2, with D tentatively TRBD2 (5 bases). The CDR3 contains 14 residues. Germline CDR1 reads LGHDT; CDR2 reads YNNKEL (reference sequence). Between the trimmed V and J ends, which lost 4 bases and 7 bases, there was a span of 13 bases. CDR3 nucleotide sequence: TGTGCCAGCAGCCCCCAAGGGAGAAGCGGGGAGCTGTTTTTT. Translating it yields CASSPQGRSGELFF.

This clone has only one observation. V usage is TRBV5-1 and J usage is TRBJ2-1; possible D gene TRBD1, 6 bases. Trimming took 0 bases from V and 9 from J, leaving 10 bases between them. Germline V gene lookup returns CDR1 SGHRS and CDR2 YFSETQ. The CDR3 spans 13 residues. The CDR3 bases are TGCGCCAGCAGCTTGGTGGGGGCGGGTGAGCAGTTCTTC. Translating gives CASSLVGAGEQFF.

The CDR3 loop reads CASSQVCEFRARNQPQHF. Written as DNA, the CDR3 is TGTGCCAGCAGCCAAGTCTGCGAGTTCCGAGCCCGTAATCAGCCCCAGCATTTT. This chain connects TRBV3-1 (or the pseudogene TRBV3-2) to TRBJ1-5; D is undetermined. Looked up from germline, CDR1 is LGHDT and CDR2 is YNNKEL (reference sequence). The CDR3 loop spans 18 amino acids. Trimming cost V 1 base and J 4 bases, with 20 bases left between them.

The chain employs TRBV11-3 and TRBJ1-3; D is undetermined. CDR3 length equals 15 residues. Per germline, CDR1 SGHNT and CDR2 YENEEA. The V and J ends lost 5 bases and 2 bases respectively, with 13 bases between them. CDR3 loop: CASSHHGNPGNTIYF. The DNA for the CDR3 is TGTGCCAGCAGCCACCACGGGAACCCTGGAAACACCATATATTTT.

The rearrangement uses TRBV11-3 and TRBJ2-5; TRBD2 might be the D (5 bases). Germline V lookup: CDR1 SGHNT, CDR2 YENEEA. V was clipped by 5 bases and J by 10 bases, with 17 bases between them. This CDR3 has 13 amino acids. CDR3 DNA: TGTGCCAGCAGCACTTTAAACGGGAAGGTCCAGTACTTC. Its protein is CASSTLNGKVQYF. The full variable domain, its missing parts supplied by reference TRBV11-3 and TRBJ2-5, is EAGVVQSPRYKIIEKKQPVAFWCNPISGHNTLYWYLQNLGQGPELLIRYENEEAVDDSQLPKDRFSAERLKGVDSTLKIQPAELGDSAVYLCASSTLNGKVQYFGPGTRLLVL.

V is TRBV7-2 and J is TRBJ2-7; a possible D gene is TRBD2 (5 bases). The CDR3 has 13 residues. CDR1 and CDR2 from the germline V gene are SGHTA and FQGNSA. Trimming took off 6 bases at V and 5 bases at J, with 14 bases between the two ends. CDR3 in DNA: TGTGCCAGCAGTTCCGAGGGCAGGAACGAGCAGTACTTC. As protein: CASSSEGRNEQYF. The entire variable domain, with the rest obtained from reference TRBV7-2 and TRBJ2-7, is as follows: GAGVSQSPSNKVTEKGKDVELRCDPISGHTALYWYRQSLGQGLEFLIYFQGNSAPDKSGLPSDRFSAERTGGSVSTLTIQRTQQEDSAVYLCASSSEGRNEQYFGPGTRLTVT.

J is TRBJ1-5 and V is TRBV5-8, with a possible D match to TRBD1 (6 bases). The CDR3 consists of 15 residues. Germline V CDR1 and CDR2: SGHTS, YDEGEE. V was cut by 3 bases and J by 3 bases, with 13 bases left in between. The CDR3 bases are TGTGCCAGCAGCTGGGGTGACAGGATCAATCAGCCCCAGCATTTT. It yields the protein CASSWGDRINQPQHF.

The chain has TRBV3-1 (or the pseudogene TRBV3-2) and TRBJ1-2; perhaps TRBD1 as D (6 bases). CDR3 length: 12 residues. V dropped 0 bases and J dropped 8 bases, with 7 bases sitting between them. Germline V gives CDR1 LGHDT, CDR2 YNNKEL (reference sequence). The CDR3: CASSQEGGGYTF. The DNA of the CDR3 is TGTGCCAGCAGCCAAGAAGGGGGAGGCTACACCTTC.

The genes are TRBV9 and TRBJ1-2; 9 positions agree with TRBD1. CDR1 and CDR2 from the germline V gene are SGDLS and YYNGEE. After removal of 3 bases from V and 8 bases from J, the junction contained 8 bases not matched to a gene. The length of the CDR3 is 14 residues. The CDR3 region is CASSALQGAHGYTF. CDR3 coding DNA: TGTGCCAGCAGCGCCCTACAGGGGGCACACGGCTACACCTTC.

The chain employs TRBV6-2 or TRBV6-3 and TRBJ1-2; D gene unclear. Germline V gives CDR1 MNHEY, CDR2 SVGEGT. V lost 5 bases and J lost 8, with 15 bases in between. The CDR3 sequence is 13 residues long. CDR3 region: CASSTGISYGYTF. CDR3 bases: TGTGCCAGCAGTACGGGGATCTCATACGGCTACACCTTC.

The chain has TRBV20-1 and TRBJ1-2; D perhaps matches TRBD1 (6 bases). The germline V gene has CDR1 DFQATT and CDR2 SNEGSKA (reference sequence). Trimming cost V 3 bases and J 4 bases, with 12 bases left between them. There are 13 residues in the CDR3. This CDR3 reads CSASPPQGYGYTF. The CDR3 nucleotides read TGCAGTGCTAGTCCCCCACAGGGCTATGGCTACACCTTC.

Details on this clone: This sample includes further DNA sequences coding for the same CDR3. The chain links TRBV5-1 to TRBJ2-7; D unresolved. Germline V lookup: CDR1 SGHRS, CDR2 YFSETQ. There are 14 residues in the CDR3. V gave up 0 bases and J gave up 0 bases, with 7 bases separating them. CDR3 in amino acids: CASSLGLSSYEQYF. The DNA of the CDR3 is TGCGCCAGCAGCTTGGGTCTGAGCTCCTACGAGCAGTACTTC. The entire variable domain, with the rest obtained from reference TRBV5-1 and TRBJ2-7, is as follows: KAGVTQTPRYLIKTRGQQVTLSCSPISGHRSVSWYQQTPGQGLQFLFEYFSETQRNKGNFPGRFSGRQFSNSRSEMNVSTLELGDSALYLCASSLGLSSYEQYFGPGTRLTVT.

The CDR3 spells CASSFRTAQTEAFF. The CDR3 DNA follows: TGCGCCAGCAGCTTCCGGACAGCGCAAACAGAAGCTTTCTTT. V and J are TRBV5-1 and TRBJ1-1, with D tentatively TRBD1 (6 bases). Trimming removed 2 bases at V and 8 bases at J, with 16 bases between. CDR1 and CDR2 from the germline V gene are SGHRS and YFSETQ. The CDR3 is made up of 14 amino acids.

This rearrangement joins TRBV10-3 to TRBJ2-1; TRBD2 agrees at 13 bases. Germline V lookup: CDR1 ENHRY, CDR2 SYGVKD. The CDR3 contains 15 residues. The J segment lost 6 bases and the V segment lost 7 bases, leaving 6 bases of the junction unmatched. The CDR3 loop is CAIMGRTSGSNEQFF. The CDR3 coding sequence is TGTGCCATCATGGGACGGACTAGCGGGAGCAATGAGCAGTTCTTC.

The V and J genes are TRBV10-1 and TRBJ2-2, with no clear D. The germline V gene encodes CDR1 WNHNN and CDR2 SYGVQD (reference sequence). The V gene lost 7 bases and the J gene lost 6 bases, with 9 bases spanning the gap. This CDR3 has 12 amino acids. CDR3 nucleotides: TGCGCCAGCAAACACGCCGCCGGGGAGCTGTTTTTT. It yields the protein CASKHAAGELFF.